This record concerns one T cell receptor beta chain sequence. No antigen is known for it. No much larger clone exists at a distance of one base, and base qualities are not known. The data originate from a study of cytomegalovirus exposure and HLA in healthy donors (dated by TCRdb to between 2016 and 2019). In terms of the full investigation: The 500 to 700 repertoires of the first cohort and the 95 to 150 validation repertoires were produced on the same platform, according to a later analysis. The study aimed to test whether cataloging public T cell receptors could reveal signatures of past pathogen exposure. To predict cytomegalovirus infection status, the study combined high-throughput TCR immunosequencing, statistical association of individual TCRs with disease status, and machine learning. A separate validation cohort of about 110 different subjects was used in addition to the approximately 610-subject first cohort. Findings and caveats that apply to the study as a whole: Across donors, most TCR sequences were observed very rarely, whereas some public TCRs were present in many individuals. Three of the identified cytomegalovirus-associated TCR beta chains were confirmed in vitro to be specific for cytomegalovirus antigens. The study listed around 160 TCR beta chains as associated with cytomegalovirus. Of the cluster scores, roughly 95% were above 0 in a later analysis, which found that TCRs clustered in the first cohort also tended to co-occur in the 120 validation repertoires. The authors suggested that the approach could potentially be extended to other disease states and immunological phenotypes. A later analysis had no HLA typing for the validation cohort, so co-occurrence there was scored across all 120 repertoires. In both the original and validation cohorts, the classifier was reported to diagnose cytomegalovirus status with high specificity and sensitivity.

The donors belonged to the validation cohort of approximately 130 subjects, which was separate from the roughly 670-subject first cohort. Library construction relied on the immunoSEQ multiplex PCR assay. In the authors' own workflow: A statistical classification framework was developed to diagnose cytomegalovirus status using the catalog of TCR beta chain sequences. The table comes from immuneACCESS by way of TCRdb, which keeps in-frame sequences with V and J called. Part of the clones is missing from these tables; in studies checked, under half for an unresolved V gene and the rest for unknown reasons. That table is the source of V, J and clone size, and D and trimming were worked out from the DNA. The sample table shows 280,000 or so clones, and over 75% are seen once. The ten largest clones represent about 0.9% of the sample. The CDR3 holds 17 amino acids from the cysteine to the phenylalanine. This entry keeps only the CDR3 DNA: 51 bases, framed from base 1. According to the germline V gene, CDR1 reads SGDLS and CDR2 reads YYNGEE. Compared with germline, V lacks 0 bases and J lacks 6 bases; bases without a gene match: 11.

The chain is encoded by TRBV9 joined to TRBJ2-1, with TRBD2 identical over 8 junction bases. The sequence derives from a woman younger than 30 in good health and CMV-seronegative. The sequenced sample was PBMCs. The DNA is TGTGCCAGCAGCGTAGTAGGGAGCGGGAGAACAAGCAATGAGCAGTTCTTC. This gives the protein CASSVVGSGRTSNEQFF. When the CDR3 is completed using the reference TRBV9 and TRBJ2-1 genes on either side, the full variable domain is DSGVTQTPKHLITATGQRVTLRCSPRSGDLSVYWYQQSLDQGLQFLIQYYNGEERAKGNILERFSAQQFPDLHSELNLSSLELGDSALYFCASSVVGSGRTSNEQFFGPGTRLTVL.